This paragraph reports one T cell receptor (beta chain). Its antigen has not been determined. No quality values exist for individual bases; no much larger clone is one base distant. These data originate in a study of blood T cell repertoires in COVID-19 (dated by TCRdb to between 2020 and 2021). For context, the study as a whole: Collaborator samples came from the United States, Italy and Spain and covered acute and convalescent phases of COVID-19. A freely available public database, intended as a resource for researchers studying the immune response to SARS-CoV-2, is where the repertoires were released. The dataset comprised deeply sampled blood TCRbeta repertoires from subjects exposed to, actively infected with, or recovered from COVID-19. The sample metadata nearly always contained a de-identified subject ID, COVID-19 status, age in years and sex. Where HLA class I and class II types were available, the types were taken from metadata supplied by the sample provider, not from assay-based typing. The samples were drawn from the first 160 participants of the ongoing ImmuneRACE study and from over 950 subjects provided by 6 global collaborators. The material from the prospective study consisted of cDNA or gDNA derived from T cells, B-cell-depleted T cells, or PBMCs.

Beyond this particular receptor, the publication reports: Clinical and demographic metadata were provided uncurated, with the amount varying by source and participant.

The immunoSEQ Assay, a bias-controlled multiplex PCR, was used to amplify TCRbeta CDR3 regions from genomic DNA. The paper's processing steps were these. The number of nucleated cells in each sample was estimated by amplification of reference gene primers within the assay. To quantify the absolute abundance of each unique TCRbeta CDR3 rearrangement, sequence reads were collapsed and filtered. For each sample, productive Simpson clonality was calculated as the square root of Simpson's diversity index across productive rearrangements. TCRdb stores this immuneACCESS table with in-frame sequences only. Part of the clones is absent; in the studies checked, under half of the shortfall reflects unresolved V genes, and no reason is known for the rest. The D gene and trimming were derived from the DNA, and the V and J assignments and clone size from that table. In all, the sample holds about 110,000 clones, and roughly 83% of those were seen once. The top ten clonotypes cover 15% to 20% of the sample.

The germline ends are 15 bases apart after V is trimmed by 0 bases and J by 6 bases. CDR1 and CDR2, per the germline V gene, are SGHRS and YFSETQ. From its cysteine to its phenylalanine, the CDR3 spans 15 amino acids. Only CDR3 DNA remains: 45 bases, in frame from the first base. Each collaborating institution followed its own protocols to collect whole blood in K2EDTA tubes. For TCRbeta analysis, collaborator samples were shipped as frozen whole blood, as isolated PBMCs, or as DNA extracted from either sample type. Recombination connected TRBV5-1 to TRBJ1-1, with the D gene too uncertain to name. The sequence came from a woman aged 55-69 years with acute or convalescent COVID-19. The source material was peripheral blood. The nucleotide sequence reads as follows: TGCGCCAGCAGCTTGGGGGCGAAATTCGAATCTGAAGCTTTCTTT. Its translation is CASSLGAKFESEAFF.